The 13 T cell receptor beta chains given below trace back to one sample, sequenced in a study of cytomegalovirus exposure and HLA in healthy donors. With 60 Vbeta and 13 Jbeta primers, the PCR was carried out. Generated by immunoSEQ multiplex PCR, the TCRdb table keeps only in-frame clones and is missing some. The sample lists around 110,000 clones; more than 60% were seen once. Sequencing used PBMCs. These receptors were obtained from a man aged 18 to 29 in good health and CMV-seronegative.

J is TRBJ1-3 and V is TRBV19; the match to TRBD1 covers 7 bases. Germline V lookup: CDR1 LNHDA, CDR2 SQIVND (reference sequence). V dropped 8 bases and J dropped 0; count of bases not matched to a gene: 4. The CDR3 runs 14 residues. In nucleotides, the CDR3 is TGTGCCAGTGGGACAGTATCCTCTGGAAACACCATATATTTT. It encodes CASGTVSSGNTIYF.

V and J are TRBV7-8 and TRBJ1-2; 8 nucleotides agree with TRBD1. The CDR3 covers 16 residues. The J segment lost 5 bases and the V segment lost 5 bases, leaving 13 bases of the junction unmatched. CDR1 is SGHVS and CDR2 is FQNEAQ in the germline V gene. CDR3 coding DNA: TGTGCCAGCAGCAAACAAGGGTCAGGGGGCGCTTATGGCTACACCTTC. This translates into CASSKQGSGGAYGYTF. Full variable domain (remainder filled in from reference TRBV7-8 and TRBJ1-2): GAGVSQSPRYKVAKRGQDVALRCDPISGHVSLFWYQQALGQGPEFLTYFQNEAQLDKSGLPSDRFFAERPEGSVSTLKIQRTQQEDSAVYLCASSKQGSGGAYGYTFGSGTRLTVV.

In DNA form, the CDR3 reads TGTGCCAGCAGTTCAATTCCGGGGGACTACAATGAGCAGTTCTTC. This encodes CASSSIPGDYNEQFF. This sequence joins TRBV28 and TRBJ2-1, with D possibly TRBD2 on 6 matching bases. V was cut by 4 bases and J by 3 bases, with 13 bases left in between. Germline V gene data show CDR1 as MDHEN and CDR2 as SYDVKM. This CDR3 spans 15 amino acids.

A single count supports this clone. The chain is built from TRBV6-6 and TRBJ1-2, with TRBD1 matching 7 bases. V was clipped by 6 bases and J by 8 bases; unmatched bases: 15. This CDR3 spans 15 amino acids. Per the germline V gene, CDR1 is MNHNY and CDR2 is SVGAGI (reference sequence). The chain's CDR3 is CASRQNPTGVGGYTF. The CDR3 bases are TGTGCCAGCAGACAAAACCCCACAGGGGTCGGCGGCTACACCTTC.

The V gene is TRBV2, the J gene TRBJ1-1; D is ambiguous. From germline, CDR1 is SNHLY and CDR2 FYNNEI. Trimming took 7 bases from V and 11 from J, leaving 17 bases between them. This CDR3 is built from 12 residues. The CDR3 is CASNPEGVGAFF. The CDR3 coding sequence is TGTGCCAGCAACCCGGAGGGAGTGGGGGCTTTCTTT.

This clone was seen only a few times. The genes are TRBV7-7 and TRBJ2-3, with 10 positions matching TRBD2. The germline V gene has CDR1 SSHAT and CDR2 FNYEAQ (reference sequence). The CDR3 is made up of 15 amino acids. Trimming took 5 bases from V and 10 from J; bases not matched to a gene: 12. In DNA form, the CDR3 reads TGTGCCAGCAGCACCGACCTAGCGGGAGTCTCCCCGCAGTATTTT. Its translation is CASSTDLAGVSPQYF.

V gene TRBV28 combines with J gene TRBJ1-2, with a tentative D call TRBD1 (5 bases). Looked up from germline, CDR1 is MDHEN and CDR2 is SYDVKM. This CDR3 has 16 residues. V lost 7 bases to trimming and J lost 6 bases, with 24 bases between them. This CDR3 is CASINLRAGRENGYTF. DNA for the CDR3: TGTGCCAGCATTAATCTTAGGGCCGGCAGGGAAAATGGCTACACCTTC.

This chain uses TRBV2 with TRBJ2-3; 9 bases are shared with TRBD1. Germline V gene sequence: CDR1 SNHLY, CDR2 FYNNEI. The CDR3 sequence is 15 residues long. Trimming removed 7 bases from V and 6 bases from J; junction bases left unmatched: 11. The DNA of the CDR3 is TGTGCCAGCATGGGAAACTACAGGGGGCGGGATACGCAGTATTTT. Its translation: CASMGNYRGRDTQYF.

CDR3 region: CAWSGVTTGELFF. DNA for the CDR3: TGTGCCTGGAGTGGTGTAACGACTGGGGAGCTGTTTTTT. The rearrangement joins TRBV30 to TRBJ2-2; D remains unclear. Germline CDR1 GTSNPN, CDR2 SVGIG (reference sequence). The CDR3 length is 13 residues. Trimming took off 1 base at V and 8 bases at J, with 11 bases between the two ends.

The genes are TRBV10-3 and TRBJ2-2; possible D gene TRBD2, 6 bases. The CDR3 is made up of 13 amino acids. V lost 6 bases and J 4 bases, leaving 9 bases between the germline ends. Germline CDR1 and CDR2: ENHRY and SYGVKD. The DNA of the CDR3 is TGTGCCATCAGCCCCGGGGGCACCGGGGAGCTGTTTTTT. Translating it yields CAISPGGTGELFF.

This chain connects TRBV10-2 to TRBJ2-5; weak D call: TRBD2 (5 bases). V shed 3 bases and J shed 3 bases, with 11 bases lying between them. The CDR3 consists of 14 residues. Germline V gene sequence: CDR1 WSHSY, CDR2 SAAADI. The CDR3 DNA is TGCGCCAGCAGTGAAGCAGGACTGAAAGAGACCCAGTACTTC. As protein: CASSEAGLKETQYF.

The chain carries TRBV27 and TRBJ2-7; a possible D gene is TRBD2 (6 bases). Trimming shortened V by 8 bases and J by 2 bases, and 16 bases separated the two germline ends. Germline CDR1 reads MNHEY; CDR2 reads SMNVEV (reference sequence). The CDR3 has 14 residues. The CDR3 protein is CASGPGTGAYEQYF. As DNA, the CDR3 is TGTGCCAGCGGACCCGGGACGGGGGCCTACGAGCAGTACTTC.

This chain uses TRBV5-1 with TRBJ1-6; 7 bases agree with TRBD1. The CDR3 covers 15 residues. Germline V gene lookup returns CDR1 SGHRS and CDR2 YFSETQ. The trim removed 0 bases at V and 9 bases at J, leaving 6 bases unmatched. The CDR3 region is CASSLEGAGSSPLHF. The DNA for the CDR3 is TGCGCCAGCAGCTTGGAGGGGGCTGGGTCTTCACCCCTCCACTTT.